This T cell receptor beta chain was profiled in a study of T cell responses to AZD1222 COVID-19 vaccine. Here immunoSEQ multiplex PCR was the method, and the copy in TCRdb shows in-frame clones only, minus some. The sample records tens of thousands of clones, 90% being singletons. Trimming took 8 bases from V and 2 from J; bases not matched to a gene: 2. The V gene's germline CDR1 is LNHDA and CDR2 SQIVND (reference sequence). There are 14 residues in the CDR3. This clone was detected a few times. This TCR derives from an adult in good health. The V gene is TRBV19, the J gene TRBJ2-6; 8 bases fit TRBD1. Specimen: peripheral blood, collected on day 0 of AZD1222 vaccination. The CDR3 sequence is CASLDRAGANVLTF. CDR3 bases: TGTGCCAGTCTGGACAGGGCTGGGGCCAACGTCCTGACTTTC. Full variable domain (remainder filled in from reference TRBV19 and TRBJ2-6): DGGITQSPKYLFRKEGQNVTLSCEQNLNHDAMYWYRQDPGQGLRLIYYSQIVNDFQKGDIAEGYSVSREKKESFPLTVTSAQKNPTAFYLCASLDRAGANVLTFGAGSRLTVL.